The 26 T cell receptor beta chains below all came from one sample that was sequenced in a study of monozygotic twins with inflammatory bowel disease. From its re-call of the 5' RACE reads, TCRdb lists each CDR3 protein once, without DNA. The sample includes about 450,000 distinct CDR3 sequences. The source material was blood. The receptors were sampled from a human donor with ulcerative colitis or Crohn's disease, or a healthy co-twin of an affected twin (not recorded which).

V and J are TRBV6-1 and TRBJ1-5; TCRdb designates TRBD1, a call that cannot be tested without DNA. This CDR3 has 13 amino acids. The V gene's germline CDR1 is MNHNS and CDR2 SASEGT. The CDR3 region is CASLGTGRQPQHF.

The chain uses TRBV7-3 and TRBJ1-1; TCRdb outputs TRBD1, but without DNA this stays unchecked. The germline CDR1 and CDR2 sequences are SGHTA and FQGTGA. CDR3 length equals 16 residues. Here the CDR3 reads CASSLTLMGQAPLAFF.

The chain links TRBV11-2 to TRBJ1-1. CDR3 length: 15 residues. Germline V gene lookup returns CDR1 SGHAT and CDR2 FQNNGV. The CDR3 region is CASSLGWGVGTEAFF.

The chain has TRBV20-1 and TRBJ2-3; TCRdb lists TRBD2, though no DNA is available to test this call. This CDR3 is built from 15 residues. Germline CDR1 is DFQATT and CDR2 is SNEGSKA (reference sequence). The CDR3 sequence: CSGGRDYTSTDTQYF.

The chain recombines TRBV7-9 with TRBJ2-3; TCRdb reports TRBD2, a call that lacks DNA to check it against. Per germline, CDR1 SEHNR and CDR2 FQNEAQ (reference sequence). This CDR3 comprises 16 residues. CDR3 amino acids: CASSATVAGVADTQYF.

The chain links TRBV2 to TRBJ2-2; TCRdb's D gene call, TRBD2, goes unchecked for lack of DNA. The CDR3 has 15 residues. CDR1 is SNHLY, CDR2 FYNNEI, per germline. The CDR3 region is CASSRVGVNTGELFF. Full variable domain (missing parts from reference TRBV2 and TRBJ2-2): EPEVTQTPSHQVTQMGQEVILRCVPISNHLYFYWYRQILGQKVEFLVSFYNNEISEKSEIFDDQFSVERPDGSNFTLKIRSTKLEDSAMYFCASSRVGVNTGELFFGEGSRLTVL.

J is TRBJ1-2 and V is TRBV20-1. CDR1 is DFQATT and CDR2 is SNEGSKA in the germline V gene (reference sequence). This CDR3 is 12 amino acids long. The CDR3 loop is CSAREGLYGYTF.

The CDR3 is CASSQDLLAGGPGGELFF. V usage is TRBV4-1 and J usage is TRBJ2-2; the D gene TCRdb calls, TRBD2, cannot be checked with no DNA. The CDR3 is 18 amino acids. Germline CDR1 MGHRA, CDR2 YSYEKL.

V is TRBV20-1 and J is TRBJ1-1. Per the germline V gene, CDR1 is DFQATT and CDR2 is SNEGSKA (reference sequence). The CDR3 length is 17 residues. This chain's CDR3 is CSARAHGTAGLNTEAFF.

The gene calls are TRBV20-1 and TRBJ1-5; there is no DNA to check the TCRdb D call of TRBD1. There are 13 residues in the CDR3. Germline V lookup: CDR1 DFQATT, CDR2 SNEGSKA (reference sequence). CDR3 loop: CSAARQVGQPQHF.

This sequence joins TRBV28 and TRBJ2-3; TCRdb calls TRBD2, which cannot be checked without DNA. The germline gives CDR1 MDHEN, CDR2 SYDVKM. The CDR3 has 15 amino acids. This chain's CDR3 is CASRLAGANTDTQYF.

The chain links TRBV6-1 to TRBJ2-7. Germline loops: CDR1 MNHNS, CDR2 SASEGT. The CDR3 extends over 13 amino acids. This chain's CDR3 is CASSHGFSYEQYF.

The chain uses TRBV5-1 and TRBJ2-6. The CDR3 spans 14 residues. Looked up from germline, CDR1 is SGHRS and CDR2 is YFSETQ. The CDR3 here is CASSPFTGANVLTF.

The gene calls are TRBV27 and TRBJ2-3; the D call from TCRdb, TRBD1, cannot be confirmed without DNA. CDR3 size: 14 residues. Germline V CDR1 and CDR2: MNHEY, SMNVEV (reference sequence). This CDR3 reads CASSLLPSGKTQYF.

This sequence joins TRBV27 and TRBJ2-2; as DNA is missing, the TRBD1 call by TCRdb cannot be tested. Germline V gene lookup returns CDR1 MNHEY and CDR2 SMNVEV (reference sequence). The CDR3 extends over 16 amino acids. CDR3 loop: CASRAYGGEVTGELFF.

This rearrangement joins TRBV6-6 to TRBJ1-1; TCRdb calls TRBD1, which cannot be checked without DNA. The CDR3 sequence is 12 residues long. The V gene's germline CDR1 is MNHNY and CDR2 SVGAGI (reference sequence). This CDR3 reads CASEAGAGEAFF.

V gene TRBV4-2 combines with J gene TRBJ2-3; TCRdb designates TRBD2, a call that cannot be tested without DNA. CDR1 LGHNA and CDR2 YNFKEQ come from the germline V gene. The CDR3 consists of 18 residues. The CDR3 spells CASSQALSGGTYTDTQYF.

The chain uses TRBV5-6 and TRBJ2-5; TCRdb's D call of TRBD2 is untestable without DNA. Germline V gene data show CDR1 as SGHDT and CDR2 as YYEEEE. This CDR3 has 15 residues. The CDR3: CASSLGLAVPETQYF. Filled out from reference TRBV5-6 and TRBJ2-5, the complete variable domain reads DAGVTQSPTHLIKTRGQQVTLRCSPKSGHDTVSWYQQALGQGPQFIFQYYEEEERQRGNFPDRFSGHQFPNYSSELNVNALLLGDSALYLCASSLGLAVPETQYFGPGTRLLVL.

CDR3 sequence: CASSPRTPGDEQYF. The J gene is TRBJ2-7, the V gene TRBV18; there is no DNA to check the TCRdb D call of TRBD1. This CDR3 region has 14 residues. CDR1 and CDR2 (germline): KGHSH, LQKENI.

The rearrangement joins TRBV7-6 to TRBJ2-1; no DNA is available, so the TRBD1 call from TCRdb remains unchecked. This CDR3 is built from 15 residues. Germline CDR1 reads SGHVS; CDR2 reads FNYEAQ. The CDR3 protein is CASSRRQLENNEQFF.

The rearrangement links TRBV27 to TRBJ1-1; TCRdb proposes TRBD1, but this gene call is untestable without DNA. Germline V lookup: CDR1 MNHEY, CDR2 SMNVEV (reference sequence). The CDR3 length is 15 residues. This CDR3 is CASSLYTRLGTEAFF.

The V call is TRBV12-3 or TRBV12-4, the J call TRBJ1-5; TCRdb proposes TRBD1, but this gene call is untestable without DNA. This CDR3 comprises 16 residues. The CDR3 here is CASSPGTADGNQPQHF.

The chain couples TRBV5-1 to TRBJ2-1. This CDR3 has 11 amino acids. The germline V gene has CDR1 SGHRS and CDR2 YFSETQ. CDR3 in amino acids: CASSLALRQFF.

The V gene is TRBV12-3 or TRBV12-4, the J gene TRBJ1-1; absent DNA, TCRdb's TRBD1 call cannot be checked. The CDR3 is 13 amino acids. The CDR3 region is CASTKQGNTEAFF.

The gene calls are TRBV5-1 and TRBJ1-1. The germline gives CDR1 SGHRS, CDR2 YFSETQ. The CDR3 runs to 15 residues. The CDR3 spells CASSGEGTWNTEAFF.

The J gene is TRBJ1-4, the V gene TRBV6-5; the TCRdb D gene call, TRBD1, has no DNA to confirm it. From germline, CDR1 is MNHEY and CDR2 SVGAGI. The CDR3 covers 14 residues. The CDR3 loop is CASSLLPGREKLFF.